This T cell receptor (beta chain) originates from a study of cytomegalovirus exposure and HLA in healthy donors. Study results and caveats: A few CMV-associated chains were confirmed in vitro to be specific for CMV antigens.

The CDR3 is made up of 12 amino acids. Germline-derived CDR1 and CDR2 are MNHNY and SVGAGI (reference sequence). V trimming: 5 bases; J trimming: 8 bases; junction bases outside the gene matches: 4. Turning to this clone: Its antigen is unknown.

Here immunoSEQ multiplex PCR was the method, and the copy in TCRdb shows in-frame clones only, minus some. The sample includes roughly 73,000 clones, approximately 95% of them seen just once. This receptor was identified in a man younger than 30 in good health and CMV-seronegative. The gene calls are TRBV6-6 and TRBJ1-2, with 8 positions matching TRBD1. Input material: PBMCs. CDR3 sequence reads: CASSGQGYGYTF. CDR3 sequence (DNA): TGTGCCAGCAGTGGACAGGGATACGGCTACACCTTC.